These 20 T cell receptor beta chains came from one sample sequenced in a study of T cells after yellow fever vaccination. TCRdb redid the calling of the 5' RACE reads with MiXCR, one entry per CDR3 protein. Seen here are approximately 330,000 distinct CDR3 sequences, approximately 12% observed once, and the top ten hold 3% to 4%. Specimen: CD4+ T cells sorted from PBMCs, collected 15 days after the yellow fever booster vaccination. These receptors were taken from a man aged 18 to 29 who received the YFV17D yellow fever vaccine.

The rearrangement links TRBV7-2 to TRBJ2-1; D may be TRBD2 (5 bases). V shed 5 bases and J shed 12 bases, with 11 bases lying between them. The CDR3 is 11 amino acids. The germline V gene has CDR1 SGHTA and CDR2 FQGNSA. CDR3 residues: CASSETGTQFF. The CDR3 nucleotides are TGTGCCAGCAGCGAAACGGGAACGCAGTTCTTC. Full variable domain (missing parts from reference TRBV7-2 and TRBJ2-1): GAGVSQSPSNKVTEKGKDVELRCDPISGHTALYWYRQSLGQGLEFLIYFQGNSAPDKSGLPSDRFSAERTGGSVSTLTIQRTQQEDSAVYLCASSETGTQFFGPGTRLTVL.

This clonotype showed up many times. The CDR3 DNA sequence: TGTGCCACCAGTGACGCTACCGGGACAAAAGAGACCCAGTACTTC. It encodes CATSDATGTKETQYF. This chain uses TRBV24-1 with TRBJ2-5, with TRBD1 as a possible D gene (6 bases). V dropped 4 bases and J dropped 3 bases, with 14 bases sitting between them. Germline CDR1 and CDR2: KGHDR and SFDVKD. The CDR3 spans 15 residues.

This clonotype was recorded a few times. The CDR3 sequence: CASKDSTDTEAFF. In nucleotides, the CDR3 is TGTGCCAGCAAAGACAGCACGGACACTGAAGCTTTCTTT. The genes are TRBV9 and TRBJ1-1, with D perhaps matching TRBD1 (5 bases). The CDR3 extends over 13 amino acids. The V and J ends lost 6 bases and 3 bases respectively, with 12 bases between them. Germline V gives CDR1 SGDLS, CDR2 YYNGEE.

Ten or more counts support this clonotype. This chain joins TRBV7-8 and TRBJ1-2, with a tentative D call TRBD1 (5 bases). Trimming shortened V by 4 bases and J by 8 bases, and 20 bases separated the two germline ends. Germline CDR1 is SGHVS and CDR2 is FQNEAQ. This CDR3 spans 15 amino acids. For the CDR3, the DNA is TGTGCCAGCAGCTCCCTCTATGGGACTAAAGGCGGCTACACCTTC. Its translation is CASSSLYGTKGGYTF.

About this clonotype itself: Since the CDR3 does not end with the conserved phenylalanine or tryptophan, this likely comes from a read error. The CDR3 spells CVSRARGETQYL. The CDR3 DNA reads TGTGTCTCGCGGGCGCGGGGTGAGACCCAGTACCTC. The rearrangement links TRBV6-1 to TRBJ2-5; D possibly corresponds to TRBD2 (6 bases). Germline V lookup: CDR1 MNHNS, CDR2 SASEGT. The CDR3 consists of 12 residues.

The chain couples TRBV5-1 to TRBJ1-3; D is ambiguous. CDR1 SGHRS and CDR2 YFSETQ come from the germline V gene. V shed 3 bases and J shed 4 bases, with 14 bases lying between them. The CDR3 spans 15 residues. CDR3 amino acids: CASSYLAGAGNTIYF. The CDR3 region has the DNA TGCGCCAGCAGCTATCTAGCAGGAGCGGGAAACACCATATATTTT.

There are a few counts of this clonotype. The chain joins TRBV5-4 to TRBJ1-1, with 11 bases identical to TRBD1. CDR3 length equals 13 residues. V was pared by 7 bases and J by 4 bases, with 3 bases of the junction left unmatched. Germline CDR1 SGHNT, CDR2 YYREEE (reference sequence). The CDR3 DNA follows: TGTGCCAGCGGGACAGGGGGGTTCACTGAAGCTTTCTTT. Its translation: CASGTGGFTEAFF. Filled out from reference TRBV5-4 and TRBJ1-1, the complete variable domain reads ETGVTQSPTHLIKTRGQQVTLRCSSQSGHNTVSWYQQALGQGPQFIFQYYREEENGRGNFPPRFSGLQFPNYSSELNVNALELDDSALYLCASGTGGFTEAFFGQGTRLTVV.

There are a few counts of this clonotype. The chain carries TRBV23-1 and TRBJ1-5; TRBD1 might be the D (5 bases). TRBV23-1 is reported as an ORF; its role is uncertain. Trimming left V 4 bases short and J 3 bases short, with 19 bases between. This CDR3 contains 17 residues. As DNA, the CDR3 is TGCGCCAGCAGTCTGCTGACAGAAGTCTTTTTCAATCAGCCCCAGCATTTT. It codes for CASSLLTEVFFNQPQHF.

This clonotype occurred many times. The chain recombines TRBV20-1 with TRBJ2-4; 9 bases align to TRBD1. V was clipped by 5 bases and J by 8 bases; unmatched bases: 7. There are 13 residues in the CDR3. Germline-derived CDR1 and CDR2 are DFQATT and SNEGSKA (reference sequence). CDR3 coding DNA: TGCAGTGCTCGACGACAGGGGGAGGACATTCAGTACTTC. Protein sequence: CSARRQGEDIQYF.

The gene calls are TRBV18 and TRBJ2-1; no clear D. Germline loops: CDR1 KGHSH, CDR2 LQKENI. The CDR3 runs 12 residues. V gave up 0 bases and J gave up 10 bases, with 7 bases separating them. The CDR3 reads CASSPPVREQFF. As DNA, the CDR3 is TGTGCCAGCTCACCACCGGTCCGCGAGCAGTTCTTC.

About this clonotype itself: A much bigger clone sits one base away, suggesting this may be a read error. The V and J genes are TRBV29-1 and TRBJ1-5; a possible D gene is TRBD1 (6 bases). The CDR3 is 19 amino acids. Germline CDR1 reads SQVTM; CDR2 reads ANQGSEA. CDR3 sequence: CCVGEAVQGGFARNQPQHF. The CDR3 coding sequence is TGCTGCGTTGGGGAAGCGGTACAGGGAGGTTTTGCTCGCAATCAGCCCCAGCATTTT.

This clonotype has a handful of counts. The gene calls are TRBV2 and TRBJ2-7, with TRBD2 matching over 7 bases. Germline V gene sequence: CDR1 SNHLY, CDR2 FYNNEI. Trimming at V came to 6 bases and at J to 2 bases, leaving 7 bases not matched to a gene. The CDR3 spans 14 residues. CDR3 coding DNA: TGTGCCAGCAGAGCTGGGGGGGTCACCTACGAGCAGTACGTC. Encoded protein: CASRAGGVTYEQYV.

This clonotype appeared a few times. The V call is TRBV5-1, the J call TRBJ2-5, with 8 bases aligning to TRBD1. CDR1 is SGHRS, CDR2 YFSETQ, per germline. The CDR3 is made up of 15 amino acids. Trimming removed 1 base from V and 4 bases from J; junction bases left unmatched: 6. In DNA form, the CDR3 reads TGCGCCAGCAGCTTGCAGGGGGCCGCGCGAGAGACCCAGTACTTC. Its translation is CASSLQGAARETQYF.

This clonotype was picked up a small number of times. CDR3 protein: CASSLAPLRYNEQFF. In DNA form, the CDR3 reads TGTGCCAGCAGCTTGGCCCCATTACGGTACAATGAGCAGTTCTTC. The rearrangement joins TRBV5-5 to TRBJ2-1; unclear D gene. The length of the CDR3 is 15 residues. CDR1 SGHKS and CDR2 YYEKEE come from the germline V gene (reference sequence). Trimming took off 0 bases at V and 4 bases at J, with 11 bases between the two ends. Filled out from reference TRBV5-5 and TRBJ2-1, the complete variable domain reads DAGVTQSPTHLIKTRGQQVTLRCSPISGHKSVSWYQQVLGQGPQFIFQYYEKEERGRGNFPDRFSARQFPNYSSELNVNALLLGDSALYLCASSLAPLRYNEQFFGPGTRLTVL.

This clonotype was seen a few times. The gene calls are TRBV19 and TRBJ2-2, with 7 bases aligning to TRBD1. J lost 5 bases, V lost 7 bases, and 7 bases had no gene match. The CDR3 runs to 14 residues. From germline, CDR1 is LNHDA and CDR2 SQIVND (reference sequence). The CDR3, as DNA: TGTGCCAGTACGACAGGGTGGAAAACCGGGGAGCTGTTTTTT. Translation gives CASTTGWKTGELFF. Supplemented by reference TRBV19 and TRBJ2-2, the full variable domain reads DGGITQSPKYLFRKEGQNVTLSCEQNLNHDAMYWYRQDPGQGLRLIYYSQIVNDFQKGDIAEGYSVSREKKESFPLTVTSAQKNPTAFYLCASTTGWKTGELFFGEGSRLTVL.

This clonotype has a handful of counts. This chain connects TRBV6-2 or TRBV6-3 to TRBJ1-5; 9 bases fit TRBD1. CDR1 and CDR2 from the germline V gene are MNHEY and SVGEGT. The CDR3 length is 17 residues. V shed 4 bases, J shed 5 bases, and the junction held 12 bases outside the gene matches. CDR3 sequence: CASSWVGGQGPYQPQHF. DNA of the CDR3: TGTGCCAGCAGTTGGGTTGGCGGACAGGGGCCCTATCAGCCCCAGCATTTT.

This clonotype was recorded a few times. The chain is built from TRBV24-1 and TRBJ2-3; D is undetermined. CDR1 is KGHDR and CDR2 is SFDVKD in the germline V gene. The CDR3 contains 13 residues. V was cut by 6 bases and J by 2 bases, with 8 bases left in between. The DNA for the CDR3 is TGTGCCACCAGTCAAGAGACCACAGATACGCAGTATTTT. Translated, it gives CATSQETTDTQYF.

The chain has TRBV6-6 and TRBJ2-7, with a weak D call TRBD1 (6 bases). The CDR3 is made up of 14 amino acids. The germline CDR1 and CDR2 sequences are MNHNY and SVGAGI (reference sequence). V lost 5 bases, J lost 1 base, and 12 bases lay in between. The CDR3 reads CASSHGTLSYEQYF. The CDR3 coding sequence is TGTGCCAGCAGTCACGGGACACTGTCCTACGAGCAGTACTTC.

This clonotype was observed a handful of times. This sequence joins TRBV30 and TRBJ1-5, with TRBD1 matching 9 bases. The CDR3 length is 13 residues. Germline V gene sequence: CDR1 GTSNPN, CDR2 SVGIG (reference sequence). J gave up 4 bases and V 5 bases, and 3 bases lay outside the gene matches. The CDR3 DNA sequence: TGTGCCTGGGCCGGGACAGGGAATCAGCCCCAGCATTTT. Translating gives CAWAGTGNQPQHF. Full variable domain (remainder filled in from reference TRBV30 and TRBJ1-5): SQTIHQWPATLVQPVGSPLSLECTVEGTSNPNLYWYRQAAGRGLQLLFYSVGIGQISSEVPQNLSASRPQDRQFILSSKKLLLSDSGFYLCAWAGTGNQPQHFGDGTRLSIL.

The chain has TRBV18 and TRBJ1-2, with TRBD1 matching 8 bases. Germline V gene lookup returns CDR1 KGHSH and CDR2 LQKENI. There are 16 residues in the CDR3. Trimming at V came to 1 base and at J to 4 bases, leaving 8 bases not matched to a gene. This CDR3 reads CASSPRLDRGFYGYTF. CDR3 bases: TGTGCCAGCTCACCACGTCTCGACAGGGGATTCTATGGCTACACCTTC.